A selection of T cell receptor beta chains follows, all from one sample in a study of CD8 T cells in ankylosing spondylitis. TCRdb recomputed calls from the 5' RACE reads with MiXCR, one row per CDR3 protein. This sample has about 160,000 distinct CDR3 sequences, with roughly 18% found just once. Material for sequencing was blood, either unsorted or a sorted T cell fraction (not recorded which). Receptors originate from a male donor with ankylosing spondylitis or in good health (not recorded which). Each CDR3 is given with its conserved first and last residue. A D gene is named only where the DNA matches it firmly.

TRBV19,TRBJ1-5,NA,CASSARDRLEHF
TRBV5-6,TRBJ2-5,NA,CASNRGSGSETQYF
TRBV6-2/TRBV6-3,TRBJ2-2,NA,CASSTPARATGELFF
TRBV12-3/TRBV12-4,TRBJ2-2,TRBD2,CASSPSGPNTGELFF
TRBV10-3,TRBJ1-5,NA,CATGGGSNQPQHF
TRBV5-1,TRBJ2-7,NA,CASSYGTRRRQYF
TRBV4-1,TRBJ2-1,NA,CASSQPGLRNEQFF
TRBV29-1,TRBJ2-2,NA,CSVELGGYTGELFF
TRBV3-1,TRBJ2-1,NA,CASSQGPAGANYNEQFF
TRBV3-1,TRBJ1-2,NA,CASSQERGSRYTF
TRBV18,TRBJ2-4,NA,CASSPPGTGNIQYF
TRBV20-1,TRBJ2-1,TRBD2,CSARDVSRSGISYNEQFF
TRBV9,TRBJ1-1,NA,CASSVELGGGLYEAFF
TRBV30,TRBJ1-2,NA,CAWSVGDAYGYTF
TRBV5-1,TRBJ2-3,TRBD2,CASSFPASGSRKYF
TRBV5-1,TRBJ2-7,NA,CASRGTGSYEQYF
TRBV28,TRBJ1-2,TRBD1,CASRSTGADYGYTF
TRBV29-1,TRBJ2-2,NA,CSVLGGSWGGELFF
TRBV6-1,TRBJ1-1,NA,CASRVDGNTEAFF
TRBV5-1,TRBJ1-1,NA,CASSLSGSWNTEAFF
TRBV5-1,TRBJ2-2,TRBD1,CASSVWTGLNTGELFF
TRBV20-1,TRBJ2-7,TRBD2,CSATGTSADYEQYF
TRBV6-1,TRBJ1-6,TRBD1,CASSRTGPNSPLHF
TRBV5-1,TRBJ2-2,NA,CASSLGGAGELFF
TRBV15,TRBJ1-6,NA,CATSRALESPLHF
TRBV3-1,TRBJ2-1,TRBD1,CASSRRTGSYNEQFF
TRBV29-1,TRBJ2-7,TRBD2,CSAAGSGSYEQYF
TRBV18,TRBJ1-6,TRBD1,CASSVGTGDSPLHF
TRBV5-1,TRBJ2-1,TRBD2,CASSAAASGSYEQFF
TRBV3-1,TRBJ2-7,TRBD1,CASSSRQGVYEQYF
TRBV5-4,TRBJ1-1,NA,CASSLWETNTEAFF
TRBV5-1,TRBJ2-1,NA,CASSLGQTFEQFF
TRBV27,TRBJ2-7,NA,CASSAGPSYEQYF
TRBV30,TRBJ2-3,TRBD1,CAWSWGQGGTDTQYF
TRBV6-5,TRBJ2-1,NA,CASSYSRSGWNEQFF
TRBV25-1,TRBJ2-1,TRBD1,CASTRTGGYNEQFF
TRBV20-1,TRBJ2-7,NA,CSAVGHDTSEQYF
TRBV5-1,TRBJ1-4,NA,CASRLLVGANEKLFF
TRBV29-1,TRBJ1-2,TRBD1,CSVGTGDGYTF
TRBV27,TRBJ2-4,NA,CASSPGLRTANIQYF
TRBV12-3/TRBV12-4,TRBJ1-6,TRBD1,CASRIQGRDNSPLHF
TRBV5-1,TRBJ2-3,NA,CASSRDPGTDTQYF
TRBV6-5,TRBJ2-6,NA,CASSYRASLGSGANVLTF
TRBV19,TRBJ2-1,TRBD2,CASSTRTSGINEQFF
TRBV6-1,TRBJ2-2,NA,CASTRSIGNTGELFF
TRBV7-9,TRBJ1-5,NA,CAIQRRWDQPQHF
TRBV5-2,TRBJ1-5,NA,CASNLAVVRGDNQPQHF
TRBV3-1,TRBJ2-2,NA,CASSQVQARRELFF
TRBV4-1,TRBJ2-5,TRBD2,CASSPAKAGLAGGRFQETQYF
TRBV5-1,TRBJ1-1,NA,CASSVDRFVRRNTEAFF
TRBV20-1,TRBJ2-1,NA,CSQQDGVYNEQFF
TRBV19,TRBJ1-5,TRBD1,CASRGTGLSNQPQHF
TRBV27,TRBJ1-5,TRBD1,CASRGQGIRNQPQHF
TRBV6-1,TRBJ1-1,NA,CASTMLNTEAFF
TRBV20-1,TRBJ1-5,TRBD1,CSATPGQGYAAIDQPQHF